This passage covers 9 T cell receptor beta chains from one sample sequenced in a study of OX40 agonist ivuxolimab in advanced cancers. The assay was immunoSEQ multiplex PCR, and TCRdb's table has in-frame clones only and misses some. The table shows tens of thousands of clones, with about nine tenths occurring only once. Material: CD4+ or CD8+ T cells sorted from blood, obtained in a trial of the OX40 agonist ivuxolimab. All receptors come from an adult with an advanced solid tumor such as melanoma, head and neck, liver or kidney cancer.

This clone is medium-sized. The genes are TRBV15 and TRBJ2-1; possibly TRBD2 for D (7 bases). Trimming left V 0 bases short and J 6 bases short, with 15 bases between. Germline lookup yields CDR1 LNHNV and CDR2 YYDKDF (reference sequence). The CDR3 contains 16 residues. As DNA, the CDR3 is TGTGCCACCAGCAGAGAGCGAGGGGGGGGCGGCAATGAGCAGTTCTTC. Protein product: CATSRERGGGGNEQFF.

This clone occurred once. V usage is TRBV20-1 and J usage is TRBJ2-1; 8 bases match TRBD2. The V gene's germline CDR1 is DFQATT and CDR2 SNEGSKA (reference sequence). The CDR3 runs to 10 residues. Trimming removed 6 bases from V and 12 bases from J; junction bases left unmatched: 4. The CDR3 coding sequence is TGCAGTGCGCCAGCGGGGGCGCAGTTCTTC. Residues: CSAPAGAQFF.

The chain couples TRBV9 to TRBJ2-1, with 14 positions matching TRBD2. Germline CDR1 reads SGDLS; CDR2 reads YYNGEE. V was pared by 4 bases and J by 9 bases, with 6 bases of the junction left unmatched. The CDR3 runs 15 residues. The CDR3, as DNA: TGTGCCAGCAGCCTAGGGACTAGCGGGGGAGCTGAGCAGTTCTTC. Its protein is CASSLGTSGGAEQFF.

The chain combines TRBV10-3 with TRBJ2-7, with a tentative D call TRBD2 (6 bases). The CDR3 has 14 residues. The germline V gene encodes CDR1 ENHRY and CDR2 SYGVKD. Trimming removed 2 bases from V and 5 bases from J, with 13 bases in between. CDR3 loop: CAISEGQGGNEQYV. The CDR3 DNA reads TGTGCCATCAGTGAGGGGCAGGGAGGAAACGAGCAGTACGTC.

The chain combines TRBV4-1 with TRBJ2-6; 7 bases match TRBD1. The ends lost 2 bases at V and 8 bases at J; junction bases unmatched: 6. From germline, CDR1 is MGHRA and CDR2 YSYEKL. The CDR3 covers 15 residues. The CDR3 here is CASSQTRQGTNVLTF. The CDR3 DNA follows: TGCGCCAGCAGCCAAACCCGACAGGGTACCAACGTCCTGACTTTC.

The table lists this clone with a few counts. This chain uses TRBV4-1 with TRBJ1-1; TRBD1 is a possible D gene (5 bases). Trimming pared 7 bases from V and 5 bases from J, leaving 14 bases between. The CDR3 loop spans 13 amino acids. Germline CDR1 MGHRA, CDR2 YSYEKL. The CDR3, as DNA: TGCGCCAGCACCTCGGCGGGGGAGACTGAAGCTTTCTTT. This gives the protein CASTSAGETEAFF.

The V gene is TRBV30, the J gene TRBJ1-1; 7 nucleotides align to TRBD1. V lost 3 bases, J lost 4 bases, and 2 bases stayed unmatched. This CDR3 contains 12 residues. Germline V CDR1 and CDR2: GTSNPN, SVGIG (reference sequence). The CDR3 loop is CAWRQGSTEAFF. The CDR3 DNA reads TGTGCCTGGAGACAGGGGTCCACTGAAGCTTTCTTT.

The chain employs TRBV7-9 and TRBJ1-1, with D maybe TRBD1 (6 bases). The length of the CDR3 is 15 residues. V lost 5 bases, J lost 4 bases, and 17 bases lay in between. Germline V CDR1 and CDR2: SEHNR, FQNEAQ (reference sequence). CDR3 nucleotides: TGTGCCAGCAGCCCATCTACAGGGTGGGGCACTGAAGCTTTCTTT. Its translation: CASSPSTGWGTEAFF.

The CDR3: CASSQDRGKETQYF. In DNA form, the CDR3 reads TGCGCCAGCAGCCAAGACAGGGGAAAAGAGACCCAGTACTTC. V gene TRBV4-1 combines with J gene TRBJ2-5, with D perhaps matching TRBD1 (6 bases). Trimming took off 0 bases at V and 3 bases at J, with 8 bases between the two ends. CDR1 and CDR2 (germline): MGHRA, YSYEKL. The CDR3 totals 14 residues.